This TCR beta chain stems from a study of early T cells in non-severe SARS-CoV-2 infection. Study context: Chains stayed unpaired after sequencing of bulk RNA from unsorted whole blood. The study's findings and limits: Lookups in VDJdb leaned toward anti-spike CD8 responses and missed private and CD4 specificities.

Unique molecular identifiers were added to individual cDNA molecules. In TCRdb, the 5' RACE reads were re-called with MiXCR into one record per CDR3 protein. The data contain tens of thousands of distinct CDR3 sequences, over 4.5% of them singletons. This clonotype was picked up many times. No antigen is known for it. The CDR3 contains 15 residues. Trimming took 4 bases from V and 2 from J, leaving 12 bases between them. Germline V CDR1 and CDR2: LNHDA, SQIVND (reference sequence). Material for sequencing was whole blood. This clonotype was sampled from an adult who was a healthcare worker with PCR-confirmed SARS-CoV-2 infection or an uninfected control (not recorded which). The chain carries TRBV19 and TRBJ2-1; D is undetermined. CDR3 coding DNA: TGTGCCAGTAGTAGTTTTTACTCCGCCTACAATGAGCAGTTCTTC. Amino acids: CASSSFYSAYNEQFF.